Presented here are 3 T cell receptor beta chains from one specimen sequenced in a study of blood T cell repertoires in COVID-19. The method was immunoSEQ multiplex PCR; TCRdb's version includes in-frame clones alone and lacks a portion of them. The table records about 210,000 clones, approximately 91% of them present only once. The specimen was peripheral blood. These receptors originate from a woman aged 40 to 49 with acute or convalescent COVID-19.

The chain has TRBV11-2 and TRBJ2-1, with D perhaps TRBD2 (6 bases). The CDR3 loop spans 16 amino acids. Germline V gene sequence: CDR1 SGHAT, CDR2 FQNNGV. Trimming removed 0 bases at V and 4 bases at J, with 13 bases between. CDR3 protein: CASSLDPRLDYNEQFF. CDR3 nucleotides: TGTGCCAGCAGCTTAGATCCTAGACTAGATTACAATGAGCAGTTCTTC.

The rearrangement joins TRBV7-3 to TRBJ2-2, with D perhaps matching TRBD1 (5 bases). CDR1 is SGHTA, CDR2 FQGTGA, per germline. This CDR3 has 15 amino acids. Trimming removed 3 bases at V and 0 bases at J, with 8 bases between. CDR3 coding DNA: TGTGCCAGCAGCTTTGGCAGGGCGAACACCGGGGAGCTGTTTTTT. Protein sequence: CASSFGRANTGELFF.

This clone was picked up a small number of times. The chain links TRBV4-1 to TRBJ2-7; no firm D call. This CDR3 is 13 amino acids long. Germline CDR1 is MGHRA and CDR2 is YSYEKL. The CDR3 nucleotides read TGCGCCAGCAGCCAAGAAGCAGGCTCTCGAGTAGACGTC. Translated, it gives CASSQEAGSRVDV.